These 8 T cell receptor beta chains originate from one sample sequenced in a study of Graves' ophthalmopathy and Graves' hyperthyroidism. Amplifying from RNA transcripts, the study obtained TCR beta CDR3 regions. HTBI-primed RT-PCR formed the first round, and a multiplex PCR formed the second. From the multiplex PCR reads, TCRdb called clonotypes with MiXCR, one entry per CDR3 protein. Of 620,000 or so distinct CDR3 sequences listed, about 20% are singletons. Sequencing used peripheral blood. These receptors were obtained from a young woman with stable Graves' hyperthyroidism. Some clones in this sample may be carry-over from other donors' samples.

In this sample, this clonotype turned up many times. The chain employs TRBV15 and TRBJ2-4; 10 bases match TRBD1. The CDR3 sequence is 14 residues long. V shed 5 bases, J shed 6 bases, and the junction held 4 bases outside the gene matches. CDR1 is LNHNV and CDR2 is YYDKDF in the germline V gene (reference sequence). This CDR3 is CATSRWTGGNIQYF. In DNA, the CDR3 is TGTGCCACCAGCCGATGGACAGGGGGAAACATTCAGTACTTC.

This clonotype was picked up many times. The V and J genes are TRBV7-2 and TRBJ1-6; a possible D gene is TRBD1 (6 bases). The germline V gene has CDR1 SGHTA and CDR2 FQGNSA. This CDR3 region has 15 residues. V was pared by 1 base and J by 5 bases, with 9 bases between. CDR3: CASSLVQGNNSPLHF. CDR3 DNA: TGTGCCAGCAGCTTAGTTCAGGGGAATAATTCACCCCTCCACTTT.

The V gene is TRBV20-1, the J gene TRBJ1-5, with 8 bases that match TRBD1. V was pared by 2 bases and J by 3 bases, with 9 bases of the junction left unmatched. This CDR3 region has 16 residues. Germline-derived CDR1 and CDR2 are DFQATT and SNEGSKA (reference sequence). As DNA, the CDR3 is TGCAGTGCTAGAATCAGGGGGCGCGGTGACAATCAGCCCCAGCATTTT. It yields the protein CSARIRGRGDNQPQHF.

To note about this clonotype: A read error may explain this, as a much larger clone is one base away. The rearrangement links TRBV2 to TRBJ2-7; TRBD1 matches 7 bases. The CDR3 has 12 residues. Germline V CDR1 and CDR2: SNHLY, FYNNEI. V gave up 10 bases and J gave up 8 bases; unmatched junction bases: 11. The CDR3 loop reads CANGDSSYKQYF. CDR3 DNA: TGTGCCAACGGGGACAGCAGTTACAAGCAGTACTTC.

This clonotype showed up just a few times. J is TRBJ2-5 and V is TRBV30, with 9 bases matching TRBD1. This CDR3 has 14 residues. The germline V gene has CDR1 GTSNPN and CDR2 SVGIG (reference sequence). Trimming took 1 base from V and 4 from J; bases not matched to a gene: 4. The CDR3 region has the DNA TGTGCCTGGAGTGGTAGGGACAGGGCAGAGACCCAGTACTTC. The encoded protein is CAWSGRDRAETQYF. The full variable domain, rest sourced from reference TRBV30 and TRBJ2-5, is SQTIHQWPATLVQPVGSPLSLECTVEGTSNPNLYWYRQAAGRGLQLLFYSVGIGQISSEVPQNLSASRPQDRQFILSSKKLLLSDSGFYLCAWSGRDRAETQYFGPGTRLLVL.

This clonotype has ten or more counts. This sequence joins TRBV11-2 and TRBJ1-2, with 8 positions matching TRBD1. J gave up 5 bases and V 0 bases, and 5 bases lay outside the gene matches. The CDR3 loop spans 15 amino acids. Germline V gene lookup returns CDR1 SGHAT and CDR2 FQNNGV. The CDR3 sequence is CASSLDGTGGYGYTF. The CDR3 nucleotides are TGTGCCAGCAGCTTAGATGGGACAGGAGGATATGGCTACACCTTC.

This clonotype has ten or more counts. The V and J genes are TRBV11-2 and TRBJ2-7, with D possibly matching TRBD1 (5 bases). Trimming left V 5 bases short and J 2 bases short, with 7 bases between. The CDR3 consists of 12 residues. Germline V lookup: CDR1 SGHAT, CDR2 FQNNGV. The CDR3 DNA reads as TGTGCCAGCAGCGAACAGGCCTACGAGCAGTACTTC. It encodes CASSEQAYEQYF.

This clonotype showed up many times. V is TRBV11-2 and J is TRBJ2-7; TRBD1 matches 12 bases. With 3 bases clipped from V and 2 bases from J, the junction kept 11 bases outside the gene matches. In germline, CDR1 is SGHAT, CDR2 FQNNGV. CDR3 length equals 18 residues. This CDR3 reads CASSLLIPGTGGAYEQYF. The DNA of the CDR3 is TGTGCCAGCAGCTTGCTCATTCCCGGGACAGGGGGCGCCTACGAGCAGTACTTC.